This T cell receptor beta chain appears in the sequencing data of a study of blood T cell repertoires in COVID-19. Profiling relied on immunoSEQ multiplex PCR, and the TCRdb table lists in-frame clones only, not all of them. The sample shows around 100,000 clones, 70% to 80% of them seen only once. The CDR3 spans 13 residues. Trimming removed 6 bases from V and 6 bases from J, with 15 bases in between. Per the germline V gene, CDR1 is SNHLY and CDR2 is FYNNEI. Sample: peripheral blood. This clonotype originated in a man between 65 and 85 years old with active or convalescent COVID-19. J is TRBJ2-7 and V is TRBV2; weak D call: TRBD1 (5 bases). In DNA form, the CDR3 reads TGTGCCAGCAGCCGACCCCAGGGATTCGAGCAGTACTTC. Residues: CASSRPQGFEQYF.